The 24 T cell receptor beta chains in this list originate from one sample, sequenced in a study of tissue T cells after allogeneic stem cell transplantation. TCRdb's copy holds only in-frame clones and misses some; the assay was immunoSEQ multiplex PCR. The sample records under 25,000 clones, around 77% being singletons. The sequenced material came from spleen. Receptors originate from a female BALB/c mouse in good health. This mouse strain has H2-d as its MHC haplotype.

On this clone itself: Each gene name is a mouse one. Partial CDR3 DNA: TGTGCCCCAGACATTAACCAAGACACCCAGTAC. Its protein is CAPDINQDTQY. The entire CDR3 protein reads CAPDINQDTQYF. The chain has TRBV19 and TRBJ2-5; D remains unclear. With the read ending 1 residue before the CDR3 end, the germline J gene is used to fill in that end. The CDR3 contains 12 residues. CDR1 FNHDT and CDR2 SITEND come from the germline V gene (reference sequence). Trimming took 10 bases from V and 0 from J, leaving 9 bases between them.

Comments on this clone: Each gene name is a mouse one. The read gets to within 1 residue of the CDR3 end, and the germline J gene fills in the rest. The chain joins TRBV29 to TRBJ2-4; D call uncertain. The V gene lost 8 bases and the J gene lost 7 bases, with 7 bases spanning the gap. The germline V gene has CDR1 MSHET and CDR2 SYDVDS. The CDR3 is made up of 10 amino acids. The CDR3 loop reads CASRGDTLYF. The sequenced CDR3 bases are TGTGCTAGCCGGGGTGACACCTTGTAC.

Notes on this clone: The listed genes are named as in mouse. The read terminates 1 residue before the CDR3 end, so the remaining end is supplied by the germline J gene. V usage is TRBV5 and J usage is TRBJ2-7; 10 positions agree with TRBD2. Germline loops: CDR1 LGHNA, CDR2 YNLKQL (reference sequence). The CDR3 length is 13 residues. With V trimmed by 3 bases and J by 6 bases, 2 bases remained unmatched. The CDR3 DNA, read in part, is TGTGCCAGCAGCCATCTGGGGGGGCGTGAACAGTAC. Translated, it gives CASSHLGGREQY. The CDR3, in full, reads CASSHLGGREQYF.

Turning to this clone: The gene names here belong to mouse. The read is 1 residue too short to cover the CDR3 end, so that end is filled in from the germline J gene. The chain joins TRBV5 to TRBJ1-4; TRBD1 matches 7 bases. The ends lost 0 bases at V and 2 bases at J; junction bases unmatched: 3. There are 16 residues in the CDR3. Germline loops: CDR1 LGHNA, CDR2 YNLKQL (reference sequence). The CDR3 here is CASSQDRGWSNERLFF. CDR3 bases read: TGTGCCAGCAGCCAAGACAGGGGGTGGTCCAACGAAAGATTATTT.

Concerning this clone: The gene symbols are mouse symbols. The read finishes 1 residue shy of the CDR3 end, and the germline J gene is used to complete it. The rearrangement links TRBV5 to TRBJ2-4; 7 bases agree with TRBD2. This CDR3 region has 15 residues. CDR1 is LGHNA, CDR2 YNLKQL, per germline (reference sequence). V shed 1 base, J shed 0 bases, and the junction held 1 base outside the gene matches. Partial CDR3 DNA: TGTGCCAGCAGCCAAGTGGGGGGTAGTCAAAACACCTTGTAC. This encodes CASSQVGGSQNTLY. The complete CDR3 reads CASSQVGGSQNTLYF.

About this clone itself: The gene symbols are mouse symbols. Sequencing ends 1 residue short of the CDR3 end; the germline J gene provides the rest. The rearrangement joins TRBV29 to TRBJ2-3; D call uncertain. Trimming took off 2 bases at V and 2 bases at J, with 8 bases between the two ends. This CDR3 region has 14 residues. Germline V gene data show CDR1 as MSHET and CDR2 as SYDVDS. CDR3 protein: CASSLRQPAETLYF. CDR3 DNA, as far as it was read: TGTGCTAGCAGTTTAAGACAACCTGCAGAAACGCTGTAT.

About this clone: The genes are named according to mouse. From the germline J gene comes the end of the CDR3, since the read stops 1 residue before it. The V call is TRBV29, the J call TRBJ2-4; TRBD1 matches at 8 bases. V was pared by 4 bases and J by 2 bases, with 5 bases of the junction left unmatched. Looked up from germline, CDR1 is MSHET and CDR2 is SYDVDS. The CDR3 is 15 residues long. The CDR3 bases that were read are TGTGCTAGCAGTTCCAGGGGGCTCAATCAAAACACCTTGTAC. Translated: CASSSRGLNQNTLY. The entire CDR3 protein reads CASSSRGLNQNTLYF.

About this clone: Gene names denote mouse genes. Read sequence stops 1 residue before the CDR3 end, and the germline J gene provides the missing end. The J gene is TRBJ1-2, the V gene TRBV20, with D unclear. This CDR3 spans 13 amino acids. Germline loops: CDR1 GFQATS, CDR2 STVNSAI. Trimming removed 1 base from V and 2 bases from J, with 8 bases in between. CDR3: CGARVTRNSDYTF. The part of the CDR3 DNA that was read is TGTGGTGCTAGGGTGACGAGGAACTCCGACTACACC.

In regard to this clone: Gene and germline names: mouse. The read is 1 residue too short to cover the CDR3 end, so that end is filled in from the germline J gene. The V and J genes are TRBV1 and TRBJ1-2; D is possibly TRBD1 (5 bases). This CDR3 contains 14 residues. Germline assignment: CDR1 NSQYPW and CDR2 LRSPGD (reference sequence). Trimming stripped 1 base from V and 0 bases from J, with 6 bases between. The DNA read from the CDR3 is TGCACCTGCAGTGCAGGGGGGGCAAACTCCGACTACACC. Translated, it gives CTCSAGGANSDYT. Given in full, the CDR3 is CTCSAGGANSDYTF.

This clone is a singleton in its sample. Germline and genes: mouse. The missing CDR3 end, 1 residue past where the read stops, is filled in from the germline J gene. J is TRBJ1-5 and V is TRBV2; the match to TRBD1 covers 12 bases. Germline loops: CDR1 LGHNA, CDR2 YSYQKL. V was pared by 9 bases and J by 9 bases, with 6 bases of the junction left unmatched. The CDR3 loop spans 13 amino acids. The CDR3 protein is CASIRDRGLAPLF. Partial CDR3 DNA: TGTGCCAGTATCCGGGACAGGGGGCTGGCTCCGCTT.

A note on this clone: Gene names refer to mouse genes. The read falls 1 residue short of the CDR3 end, and the missing part is taken from the germline J gene. V is TRBV13-2 and J is TRBJ2-5; D might be TRBD2 (5 bases). The CDR3 extends over 13 amino acids. V was trimmed by 1 base and J by 6 bases, leaving 9 bases between them. Germline CDR1 NNHNN, CDR2 SYGAGS (reference sequence). The CDR3 bases that were read are TGTGCCAGCGGTGATTTGGGGTGGGACACCCAGTAC. As protein: CASGDLGWDTQY. The complete CDR3 reads CASGDLGWDTQYF.

Only a few counts were recorded for this clone. The gene names here belong to mouse. The observed sequence ends 1 residue before the CDR3 terminus, with the missing tail filled in from the germline J gene. V usage is TRBV24 and J usage is TRBJ2-7; 8 bases agree with TRBD2. The CDR3 runs 13 residues. Germline CDR1 and CDR2: KGHTA and FRNEEI. V dropped 2 bases and J dropped 4; count of bases not matched to a gene: 1. CDR3 protein: CASSLRDWYEQYF. Incomplete CDR3 DNA: TGTGCCAGCAGTCTGCGGGACTGGTATGAACAGTAC.

On this clone: Gene names are the mouse ones. The read finishes 1 residue shy of the CDR3 end, and the germline J gene is used to complete it. The rearrangement links TRBV14 to TRBJ2-3, with 7 bases matching TRBD2. Germline V lookup: CDR1 SGHDT, CDR2 FRDEAV. V lost 5 bases and J lost 0; bases outside the gene matches: 9. The CDR3 has 16 amino acids. CDR3 DNA, as far as it was read: TGTGCCAGCAGAAAACTCCTGGGGGATAGTGCAGAAACGCTGTAT. This encodes CASRKLLGDSAETLY. The complete CDR3 reads CASRKLLGDSAETLYF.

As to this clone: Here the gene names and germline are mouse. The read finishes 1 residue shy of the CDR3 end, and the germline J gene is used to complete it. The same CDR3 also results from other DNA sequences found in this sample. The gene calls are TRBV13-2 and TRBJ2-7, with 13 positions matching TRBD2. This CDR3 spans 13 amino acids. Germline loops: CDR1 NNHNN, CDR2 SYGAGS (reference sequence). V dropped 5 bases and J dropped 7; count of bases not matched to a gene: 3. The part of the CDR3 DNA that was read is TGTGCCAGCGGGGACTGGGGGGGCGGGGAACAGTAC. This translates into CASGDWGGGEQY. The full CDR3 protein is CASGDWGGGEQYF.

This clone has a handful of counts. All gene names here are mouse names. CDR3 in amino acids: CASSQDAGQYEQYF. CDR3 DNA (partial): TGTGCCAGCAGCCAAGATGCCGGACAGTATGAACAGTAC. V and J are TRBV5 and TRBJ2-7; D is possibly TRBD1 (6 bases). The read terminates 1 residue before the CDR3 end, so the remaining end is supplied by the germline J gene. This CDR3 has 14 residues. Trimming took off 0 bases at V and 4 bases at J, with 10 bases between the two ends. Germline CDR1 reads LGHNA; CDR2 reads YNLKQL (reference sequence).

A note on this clone: Gene and germline names: mouse. The read ends 1 residue shy of where the CDR3 ends; the end is completed using the germline J gene. The rearrangement joins TRBV20 to TRBJ2-5; 8 bases line up with TRBD2. This CDR3 has 12 amino acids. After removal of 5 bases from V and 6 bases from J, the junction contained 4 bases not matched to a gene. Per the germline V gene, CDR1 is GFQATS and CDR2 is STVNSAI. The CDR3 DNA, read in part, is TGTGGTGCTTCTGGGGGGTCGGACACCCAGTAC. It encodes CGASGGSDTQY. From start to end, the CDR3 is CGASGGSDTQYF.

This clone has only a few counts. Gene names denote mouse genes. The observed sequence ends 1 residue before the CDR3 terminus, with the missing tail filled in from the germline J gene. Other DNA sequences in this specimen translate into the identical CDR3. The chain joins TRBV2 to TRBJ2-7; D unresolved. Germline CDR1 is LGHNA and CDR2 is YSYQKL. The CDR3 runs 12 residues. Trimming took off 0 bases at V and 3 bases at J, with 3 bases between the two ends. The covered CDR3 bases are TGTGCCAGCAGCCAAGACGGCTATGAACAGTAC. Amino acid sequence: CASSQDGYEQY. The whole CDR3 region reads CASSQDGYEQYF.

A word on this clone: Any gene name here is a mouse gene name. From the germline J gene comes the end of the CDR3, since the read stops 1 residue before it. This rearrangement joins TRBV19 to TRBJ2-1, with 9 bases identical to TRBD1. There are 15 residues in the CDR3. Trimming removed 6 bases from V and 1 base from J; junction bases left unmatched: 5. Germline V gene data show CDR1 as FNHDT and CDR2 as SITEND (reference sequence). Partial CDR3 DNA: TGTGCCAGCACCTCGACAGGGGGGAACTATGCTGAGCAGTTC. It codes for CASTSTGGNYAEQF. The full CDR3 reads CASTSTGGNYAEQFF.

On this clone: The genes and germline here are from mouse. CDR3 bases read: TGCACCTGCAGTGCAGGGACAGGGGGCCAGGCTCCGCTT. As protein: CTCSAGTGGQAPL. The complete CDR3 sequence is CTCSAGTGGQAPLF. The rearrangement uses TRBV1 and TRBJ1-5; TRBD1 matches at 10 bases. The read terminates 1 residue before the CDR3 end, so the remaining end is supplied by the germline J gene. With 1 base clipped from V and 6 bases from J, the junction kept 0 bases outside the gene matches. CDR1 and CDR2 (germline): NSQYPW, LRSPGD (reference sequence). The CDR3 has 14 amino acids.

In its sample, this clone was seen once. The germline and genes are mouse ones. The read is 1 residue too short to cover the CDR3 end, so that end is filled in from the germline J gene. The sample holds other DNA sequences that translate to the same CDR3. The genes are TRBV5 and TRBJ2-5; D not certain. Trimming pared 0 bases from V and 0 bases from J, leaving 7 bases between. The CDR3 contains 15 residues. The V gene's germline CDR1 is LGHNA and CDR2 YNLKQL (reference sequence). CDR3 DNA (partial): TGTGCCAGCAGCCAAGAAGGCGGGAACCAAGACACCCAGTAC. This codes for CASSQEGGNQDTQY. The whole CDR3 region reads CASSQEGGNQDTQYF.

Concerning this clone itself: Germline and genes: mouse. The read finishes 1 residue shy of the CDR3 end, and the germline J gene is used to complete it. The rearrangement links TRBV2 to TRBJ2-2; 8 bases fit TRBD2. This CDR3 has 16 amino acids. The trim removed 0 bases at V and 5 bases at J, leaving 5 bases unmatched. Germline V gene lookup returns CDR1 LGHNA and CDR2 YSYQKL. CDR3 in amino acids: CASSQDWGALTGQLYF. CDR3 bases read: TGTGCCAGCAGCCAAGACTGGGGGGCGCTTACCGGGCAGCTCTAC.

With regard to this clone: All gene names here are mouse names. The read falls 1 residue short of the CDR3 end, and the missing part is taken from the germline J gene. The V call is TRBV13-2, the J call TRBJ1-4; D ambiguous. The CDR3 contains 12 residues. The germline gives CDR1 NNHNN, CDR2 SYGAGS (reference sequence). Trimming took 3 bases from V and 3 from J, leaving 3 bases between them. Here the CDR3 reads CASGGANERLFF. The CDR3 bases that were read are TGTGCCAGCGGTGGGGCCAACGAAAGATTATTT.

A note on this clone: Each gene name is a mouse one. The CDR3 bases that were read are TGTGCCAGCAGTCCGACAGGGGGCGGGCCTGGAAATACGCTCTAT. It codes for CASSPTGGGPGNTLY. The complete CDR3 reads CASSPTGGGPGNTLYF. V is TRBV19 and J is TRBJ1-3; 10 bases match TRBD1. The observed sequence ends 1 residue before the CDR3 terminus, with the missing tail filled in from the germline J gene. Germline lookup yields CDR1 FNHDT and CDR2 SITEND (reference sequence). The CDR3 spans 16 residues. The junction had 6 bases not matched to a gene; V was cut back by 4 bases and J by 2 bases.

This clone was found a few times. The genes and germline here are from mouse. The read falls 1 residue short of the CDR3 end, and the missing part is taken from the germline J gene. The chain employs TRBV13-2 and TRBJ2-7, with TRBD2 matching 13 bases. There are 14 residues in the CDR3. Germline lookup yields CDR1 NNHNN and CDR2 SYGAGS (reference sequence). Trimming cost V 4 bases and J 4 bases; bases outside gene matches: 2. The sequenced CDR3 bases are TGTGCCAGCGGTCGGACTGGGGGGGCGTATGAACAGTAC. This encodes CASGRTGGAYEQY. The full CDR3 protein is CASGRTGGAYEQYF.